The source of this T cell receptor beta chain is a study of blood T cell repertoires in COVID-19. Study-level information: The United States, Italy and Spain supplied acute and convalescent COVID-19 samples. Sample material is recorded as cDNA or gDNA derived from T cells, B-cell-depleted T cells, or PBMCs.

The CDR3 totals 14 residues. CDR1 is LGHDT, CDR2 YNNKEL, per germline (reference sequence). V lost 6 bases, J lost 4 bases, and 6 bases stayed unmatched. In the source study's methods: Estimation of nucleated cell counts was performed using reference gene primer amplification. Using immunoSEQ multiplex PCR, the repertoire was profiled, and TCRdb retains in-frame clones only, with some absent. The V and J calls and clone size are taken from that table; D and trimming were inferred from the DNA. The sample holds roughly 250,000 clones, around 81% seen once. Sequences were obtained from peripheral blood. The receptor was derived from a woman aged 55 to 70 with active or convalescent COVID-19. The V call is TRBV3-1 (or the pseudogene TRBV3-2), the J call TRBJ2-5, with 9 bases aligning to TRBD2. CDR3 loop: CASRSSGVSETQYF. CDR3 DNA sequence: TGTGCCAGCAGATCTAGCGGGGTGTCAGAGACCCAGTACTTC.